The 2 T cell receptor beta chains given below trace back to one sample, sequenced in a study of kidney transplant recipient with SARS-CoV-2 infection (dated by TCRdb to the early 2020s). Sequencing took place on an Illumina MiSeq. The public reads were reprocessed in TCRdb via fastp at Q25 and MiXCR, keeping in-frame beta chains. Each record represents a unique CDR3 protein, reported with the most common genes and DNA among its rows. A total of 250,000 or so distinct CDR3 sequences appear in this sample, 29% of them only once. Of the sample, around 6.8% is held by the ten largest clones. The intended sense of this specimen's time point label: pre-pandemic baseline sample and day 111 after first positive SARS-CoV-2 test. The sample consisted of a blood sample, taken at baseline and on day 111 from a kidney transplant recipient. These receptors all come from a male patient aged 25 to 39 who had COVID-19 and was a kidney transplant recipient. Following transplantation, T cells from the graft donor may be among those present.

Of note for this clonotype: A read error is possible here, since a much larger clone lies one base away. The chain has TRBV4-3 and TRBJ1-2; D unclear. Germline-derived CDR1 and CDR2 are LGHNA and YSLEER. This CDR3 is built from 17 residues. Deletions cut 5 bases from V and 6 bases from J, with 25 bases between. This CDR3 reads CASSWSGGRRKTHGYTF. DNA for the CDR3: TGCGCCAGCAGCTGGTCTGGAGGACGTCGAAAGACCCATGGCTACACCTTC.

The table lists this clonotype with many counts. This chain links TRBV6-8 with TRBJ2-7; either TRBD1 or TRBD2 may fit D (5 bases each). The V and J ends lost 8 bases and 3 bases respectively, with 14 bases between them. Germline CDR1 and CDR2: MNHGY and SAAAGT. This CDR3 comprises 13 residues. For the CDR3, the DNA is TGTGCCAGCTCCTACCGGGGCGGCTACGAGCAGTACTTC. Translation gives CASSYRGGYEQYF.